This T cell receptor (beta chain) appears in the sequencing data of a study of T cells in women clearing cervical HPV infection. Overall study results and limits: Timing of associations relative to infection is unclear; T-cell subsets were not isolated.

Concerning this clone: The antigen remains unidentified. The read stops 3 residues short of the end of the CDR3; the missing end is completed from the germline J gene.

This CDR3 comprises 13 residues. The ends were cut back, 4 bases at V and 1 base at J, with 7 bases in the middle. Germline values: CDR1 MGHRA, CDR2 YSYEKL. Libraries were prepared by immunoSEQ multiplex PCR; TCRdb keeps only in-frame clonotypes and omits some of them. The table lists around 35,000 clones. The chain uses TRBV4-1 and TRBJ1-1; D is undetermined. This sequence originates from a woman between 18 and 70 years old with a cervical HPV16 infection that either progressed to CIN3+ or cleared (not recorded which). Material: blood buffy coat. The CDR3 spells CASSPVPNTEAFF. Partial CDR3 DNA: TGCGCCAGCAGCCCCGTTCCGAACACTGAA.